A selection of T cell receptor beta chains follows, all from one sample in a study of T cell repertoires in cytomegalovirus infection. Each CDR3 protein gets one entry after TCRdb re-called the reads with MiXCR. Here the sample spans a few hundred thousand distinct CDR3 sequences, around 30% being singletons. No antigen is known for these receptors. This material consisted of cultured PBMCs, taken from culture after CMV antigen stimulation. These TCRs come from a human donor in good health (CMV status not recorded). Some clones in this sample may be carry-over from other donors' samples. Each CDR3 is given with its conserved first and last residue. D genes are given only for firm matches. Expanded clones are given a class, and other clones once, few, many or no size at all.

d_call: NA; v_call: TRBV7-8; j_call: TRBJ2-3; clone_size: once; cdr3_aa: CASTGGVTSTDTQYF; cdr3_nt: TGTGCCAGCACTGGCGGGGTAACTAGCACAGATACGCAGTATTTT
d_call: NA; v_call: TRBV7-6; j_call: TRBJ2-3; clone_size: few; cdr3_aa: CASSHSSTIPTQYF; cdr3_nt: TGTGCCAGCAGCCACTCCTCGACCATACCGACGCAGTATTTT
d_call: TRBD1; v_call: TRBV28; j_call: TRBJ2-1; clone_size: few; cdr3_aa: CASITGQERQFF; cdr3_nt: TGTGCCAGCATCACAGGACAGGAGCGGCAGTTCTTC
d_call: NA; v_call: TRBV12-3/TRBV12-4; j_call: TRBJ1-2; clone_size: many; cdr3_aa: CASSEGPAGGQDGYTF; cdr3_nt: TGTGCCAGCAGCGAAGGCCCGGCAGGCGGGCAGGATGGCTACACCTTC
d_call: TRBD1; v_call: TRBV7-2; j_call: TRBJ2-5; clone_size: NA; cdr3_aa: CASSPTSTGVETQYF; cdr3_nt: TGTGCCAGCAGCCCGACGTCGACAGGGGTCGAGACCCAGTACTTC
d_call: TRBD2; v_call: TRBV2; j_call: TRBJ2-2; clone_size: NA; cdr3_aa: CASSEAASGISGELFF; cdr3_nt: TGTGCCAGCAGTGAAGCGGCTAGCGGGATCTCCGGGGAGCTGTTTTTT
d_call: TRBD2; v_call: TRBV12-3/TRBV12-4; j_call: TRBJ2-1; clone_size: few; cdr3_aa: CASSAGTSGRARSYNEQFF; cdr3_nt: TGTGCCAGCAGTGCCGGGACTAGCGGGAGGGCCCGCTCCTACAATGAGCAGTTCTTC
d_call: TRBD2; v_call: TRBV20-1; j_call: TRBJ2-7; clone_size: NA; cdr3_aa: CSAKHSGRVYEQYF; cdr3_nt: TGCAGTGCCAAACATAGCGGGAGAGTATACGAGCAGTACTTC
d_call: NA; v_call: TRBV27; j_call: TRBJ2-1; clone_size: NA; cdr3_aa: CASSLFGTQYNEQFF; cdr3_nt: TGTGCCAGCAGTTTATTTGGGACACAGTACAATGAGCAGTTCTTC
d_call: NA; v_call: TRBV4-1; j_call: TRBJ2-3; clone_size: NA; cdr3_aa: CASSQDIGAQRHTQYF; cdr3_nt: TGCGCCAGCAGCCAAGATATAGGGGCTCAGCGGCATACGCAGTATTTT
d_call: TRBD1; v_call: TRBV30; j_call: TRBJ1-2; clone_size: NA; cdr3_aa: CAWRTTGGPRGYTF; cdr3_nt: TGTGCCTGGAGGACGACAGGGGGCCCTCGTGGCTACACCTTC
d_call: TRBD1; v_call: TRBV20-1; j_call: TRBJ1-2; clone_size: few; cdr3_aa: CSARVMTGGNYGYTF; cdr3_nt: TGCAGTGCTAGAGTAATGACAGGGGGTAACTATGGCTACACCTTC
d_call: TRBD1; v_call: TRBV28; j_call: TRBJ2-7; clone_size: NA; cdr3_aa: CASSLWDRSYEQYF; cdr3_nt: TGTGCCAGCAGTTTATGGGACAGGAGTTACGAGCAGTACTTC
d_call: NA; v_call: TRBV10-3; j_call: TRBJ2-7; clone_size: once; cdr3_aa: CAISEGTNLYEQYF; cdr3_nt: TGTGCCATCAGTGAGGGGACGAACCTCTACGAGCAGTACTTC
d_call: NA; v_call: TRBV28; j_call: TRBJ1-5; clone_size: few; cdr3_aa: CASGGERYSNQPQHF; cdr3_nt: TGTGCCAGCGGCGGGGAACGATATAGCAATCAGCCCCAGCATTTT
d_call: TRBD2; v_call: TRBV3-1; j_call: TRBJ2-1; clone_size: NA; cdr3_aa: CASSIFGTSGYNEQFF; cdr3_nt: TGTGCCAGCAGCATATTCGGGACTAGCGGCTACAATGAGCAGTTCTTC
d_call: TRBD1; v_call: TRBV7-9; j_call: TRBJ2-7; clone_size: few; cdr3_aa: CASSADRGNYEQYF; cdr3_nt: TGTGCCAGCAGCGCGGACAGGGGGAACTACGAGCAGTACTTC
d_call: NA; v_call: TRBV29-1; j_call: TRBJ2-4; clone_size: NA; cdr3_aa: CSVELGENIQYF; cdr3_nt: TGCAGCGTTGAGCTGGGGGAAAACATTCAGTACTTC
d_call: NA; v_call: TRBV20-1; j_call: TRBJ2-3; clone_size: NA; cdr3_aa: CSALFHTDTQYF; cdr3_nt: TGCAGTGCCCTATTCCACACAGATACGCAGTATTTT
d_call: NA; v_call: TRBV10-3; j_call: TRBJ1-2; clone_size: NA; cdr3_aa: CAIRGGSYGYTF; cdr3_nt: TGTGCCATCAGAGGGGGGAGCTATGGCTACACCTTC
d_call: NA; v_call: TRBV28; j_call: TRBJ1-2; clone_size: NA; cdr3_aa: CASRVSDTSLGGYTF; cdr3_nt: TGTGCCAGCAGAGTTTCGGACACCTCATTGGGGGGCTACACCTTC
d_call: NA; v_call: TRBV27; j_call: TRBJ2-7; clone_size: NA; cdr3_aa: CASSWSRSGLGDYEQYF; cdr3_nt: TGTGCCAGCAGTTGGAGCAGGTCGGGACTGGGGGACTACGAGCAGTACTTC
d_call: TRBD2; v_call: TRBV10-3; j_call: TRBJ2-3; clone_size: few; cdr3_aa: CAIRPGLAGGPDTQYF; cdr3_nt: TGTGCCATCAGACCCGGACTAGCGGGAGGGCCAGATACGCAGTATTTT
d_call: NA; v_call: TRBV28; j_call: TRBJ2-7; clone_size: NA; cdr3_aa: CASNNAYEQYF; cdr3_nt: TGTGCCAGCAATAACGCCTACGAGCAGTACTTC
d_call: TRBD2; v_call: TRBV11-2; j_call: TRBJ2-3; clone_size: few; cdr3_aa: CASSSKGLADFTDTQYF; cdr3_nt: TGTGCCAGCAGCTCCAAGGGACTAGCGGACTTCACAGATACGCAGTATTTT
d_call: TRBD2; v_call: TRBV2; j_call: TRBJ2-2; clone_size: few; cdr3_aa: CASSYGRTNTGELFF; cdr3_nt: TGTGCCAGCAGTTACGGGAGGACCAACACCGGGGAGCTGTTTTTT
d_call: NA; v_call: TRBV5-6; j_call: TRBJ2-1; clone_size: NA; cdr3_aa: CASSLALRDNEQFF; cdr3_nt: TGTGCCAGCAGCTTGGCCTTGCGGGACAATGAGCAGTTCTTC
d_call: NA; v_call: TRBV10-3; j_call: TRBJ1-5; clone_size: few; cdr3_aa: CATRSGDSNQPQHF; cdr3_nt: TGTGCCACCCGATCGGGGGACAGCAATCAGCCCCAGCATTTT
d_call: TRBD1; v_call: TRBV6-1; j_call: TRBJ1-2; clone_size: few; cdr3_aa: CASSTSALQGVGYTF; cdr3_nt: TGTGCCAGCAGCACTTCAGCTCTACAGGGGGTTGGCTACACCTTC
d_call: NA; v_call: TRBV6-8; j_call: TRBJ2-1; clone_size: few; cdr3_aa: CASSYPQGSYNEQFF; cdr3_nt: TGTGCCAGCAGTTACCCCCAGGGCTCCTACAATGAGCAGTTCTTC
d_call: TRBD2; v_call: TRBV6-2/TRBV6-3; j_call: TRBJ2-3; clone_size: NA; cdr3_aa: CASRLAGADTQYF; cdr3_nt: TGTGCCAGCAGACTAGCGGGAGCAGATACGCAGTATTTT
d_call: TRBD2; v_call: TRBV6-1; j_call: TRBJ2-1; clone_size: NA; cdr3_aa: CASRYSGTSSAQFF; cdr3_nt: TGTGCCAGCAGATATTCCGGGACTAGCTCGGCCCAGTTCTTC
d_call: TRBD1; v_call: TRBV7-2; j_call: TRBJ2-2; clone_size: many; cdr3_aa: CASRRTGGSGTGELFF; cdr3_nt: TGTGCCAGCAGGAGGACAGGGGGCAGCGGCACCGGGGAGCTGTTTTTT
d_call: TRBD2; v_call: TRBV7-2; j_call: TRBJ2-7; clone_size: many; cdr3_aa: CASSLTSFHEQYF; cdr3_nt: TGTGCCAGCAGCTTGACTAGCTTCCACGAGCAGTACTTC
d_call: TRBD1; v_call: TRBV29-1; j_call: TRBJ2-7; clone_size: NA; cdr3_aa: CSVAGQSSYEQYF; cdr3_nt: TGCAGCGTTGCGGGACAGAGCTCCTACGAGCAGTACTTC
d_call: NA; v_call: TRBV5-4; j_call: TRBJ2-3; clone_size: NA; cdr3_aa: CASSVGAADTQYF; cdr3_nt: TGTGCCAGCAGCGTGGGGGCAGCAGATACGCAGTATTTT
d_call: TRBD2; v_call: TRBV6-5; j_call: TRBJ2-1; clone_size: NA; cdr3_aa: CASSYSSGRFYNEQFF; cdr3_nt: TGTGCCAGCAGTTACTCTAGCGGGAGATTCTACAATGAGCAGTTCTTC
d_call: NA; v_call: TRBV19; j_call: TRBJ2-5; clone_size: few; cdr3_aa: CASSIKPFGETQYF; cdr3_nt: TGTGCCAGTAGTATAAAGCCCTTTGGAGAGACCCAGTACTTC
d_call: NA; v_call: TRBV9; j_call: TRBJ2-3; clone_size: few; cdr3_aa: CASSTVASLTDTQYF; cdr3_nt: TGTGCCAGCAGCACGGTGGCTTCCCTCACAGATACGCAGTATTTT
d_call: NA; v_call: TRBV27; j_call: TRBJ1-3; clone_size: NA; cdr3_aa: CASSSPGPGLGNTIYF; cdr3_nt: TGTGCCAGCAGTTCCCCGGGGCCGGGGTTGGGAAACACCATATATTTT
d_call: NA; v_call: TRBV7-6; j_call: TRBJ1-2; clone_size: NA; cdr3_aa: CASSSARPANYGYTF; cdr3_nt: TGTGCCAGCAGCTCAGCGAGGCCAGCTAACTATGGCTACACCTTC
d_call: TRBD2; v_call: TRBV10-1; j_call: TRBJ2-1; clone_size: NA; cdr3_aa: CASMSPGLAGKGGFF; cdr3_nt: TGCGCCAGCATGTCCCCGGGACTAGCGGGAAAGGGAGGGTTCTTC
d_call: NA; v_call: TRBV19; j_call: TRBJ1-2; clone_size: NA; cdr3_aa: CASSLSGTDTPLYGYTF; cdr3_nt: TGTGCCAGTAGCCTCAGTGGAACAGACACCCCTCTATATGGCTACACCTTC
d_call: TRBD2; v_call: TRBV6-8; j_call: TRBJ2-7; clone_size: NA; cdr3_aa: CASSSLAGGEQYF; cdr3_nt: TGTGCCAGCAGTAGTTTAGCGGGAGGCGAGCAGTACTTC
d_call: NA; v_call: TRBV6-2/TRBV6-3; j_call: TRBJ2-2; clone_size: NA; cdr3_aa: CASSLLTADTGELFF; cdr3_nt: TGTGCCAGCAGTTTGCTTACAGCAGACACCGGGGAGCTGTTTTTT
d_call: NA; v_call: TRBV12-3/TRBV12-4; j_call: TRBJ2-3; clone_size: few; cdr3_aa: CASSFPGQGRTDTQYF; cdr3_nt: TGTGCCAGCAGTTTTCCTGGGCAGGGGCGCACAGATACGCAGTATTTT
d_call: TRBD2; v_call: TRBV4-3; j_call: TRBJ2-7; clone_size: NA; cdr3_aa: CASSQVPGLAGLEQYF; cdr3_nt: TGCGCCAGCAGCCAGGTTCCGGGACTAGCGGGACTCGAGCAGTACTTC
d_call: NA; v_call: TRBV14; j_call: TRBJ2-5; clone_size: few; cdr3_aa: CASRHAGETQYF; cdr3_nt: TGTGCCAGCAGACACGCAGGGGAGACCCAGTACTTC
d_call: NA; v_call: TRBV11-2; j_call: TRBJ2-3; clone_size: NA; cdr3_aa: CASSATGTDTQYF; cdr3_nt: TGTGCCAGCAGCGCCACAGGCACAGATACGCAGTATTTT
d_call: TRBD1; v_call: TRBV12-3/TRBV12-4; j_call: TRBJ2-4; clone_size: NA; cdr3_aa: CASTNEYGTGNREGKNIQYF; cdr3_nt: TGTGCCAGCACCAATGAATATGGGACAGGGAACCGTGAAGGGAAAAACATTCAGTACTTC
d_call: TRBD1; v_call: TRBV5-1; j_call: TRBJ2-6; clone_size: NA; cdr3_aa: CASNLETGVSGANVLTF; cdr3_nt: TGCGCCAGCAATTTAGAGACAGGGGTCTCCGGGGCCAACGTCCTGACTTTC
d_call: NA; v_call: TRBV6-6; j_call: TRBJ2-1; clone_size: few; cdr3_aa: CASTLGNNEQFF; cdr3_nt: TGTGCCAGCACTCTCGGAAACAATGAGCAGTTCTTC
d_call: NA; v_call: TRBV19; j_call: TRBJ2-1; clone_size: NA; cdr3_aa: CASSIGPVVYEQFF; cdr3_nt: TGTGCCAGTAGTATAGGTCCGGTCGTGTATGAGCAGTTCTTC
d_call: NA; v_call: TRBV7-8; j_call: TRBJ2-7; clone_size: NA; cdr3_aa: CASSLQLSSYEQYF; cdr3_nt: TGTGCCAGCAGCTTACAGTTAAGCTCCTACGAGCAGTACTTC
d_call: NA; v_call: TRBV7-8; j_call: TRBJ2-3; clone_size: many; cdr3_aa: CASSLASRGADTQYF; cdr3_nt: TGTGCCAGCAGCTTAGCGTCCAGGGGGGCAGATACGCAGTATTTT
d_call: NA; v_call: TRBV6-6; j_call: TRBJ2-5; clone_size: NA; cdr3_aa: CASREGGQETQYF; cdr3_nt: TGTGCCAGCAGGGAGGGCGGACAAGAGACCCAGTACTTC
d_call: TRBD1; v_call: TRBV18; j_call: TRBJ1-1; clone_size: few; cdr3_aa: CASSTSGGAGTEAFF; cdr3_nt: TGTGCCAGCTCAACATCAGGGGGCGCGGGCACTGAAGCTTTCTTT
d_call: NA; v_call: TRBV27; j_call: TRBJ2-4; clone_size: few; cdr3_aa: CASSPQKYKNIQYF; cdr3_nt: TGTGCCAGCAGTCCTCAGAAATACAAAAACATTCAGTACTTC
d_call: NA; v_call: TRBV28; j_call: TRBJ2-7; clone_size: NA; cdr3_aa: CASSLSGLLYEQYF; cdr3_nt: TGTGCCAGCAGTTTATCCGGACTTCTCTACGAGCAGTACTTC